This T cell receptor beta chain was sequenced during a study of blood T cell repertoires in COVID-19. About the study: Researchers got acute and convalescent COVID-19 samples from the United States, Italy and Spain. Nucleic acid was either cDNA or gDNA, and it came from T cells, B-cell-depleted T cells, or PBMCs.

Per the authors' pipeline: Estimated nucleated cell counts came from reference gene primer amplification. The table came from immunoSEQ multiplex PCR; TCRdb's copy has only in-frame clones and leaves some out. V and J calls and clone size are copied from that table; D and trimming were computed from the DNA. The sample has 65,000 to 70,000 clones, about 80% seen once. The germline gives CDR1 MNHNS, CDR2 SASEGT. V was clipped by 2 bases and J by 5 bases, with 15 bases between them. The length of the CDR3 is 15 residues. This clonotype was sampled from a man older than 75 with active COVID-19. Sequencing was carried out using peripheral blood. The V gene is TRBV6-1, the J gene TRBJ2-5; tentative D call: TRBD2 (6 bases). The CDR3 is CASSEWREEGETQYF. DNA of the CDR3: TGTGCCAGCAGTGAATGGAGGGAGGAGGGGGAGACCCAGTACTTC.